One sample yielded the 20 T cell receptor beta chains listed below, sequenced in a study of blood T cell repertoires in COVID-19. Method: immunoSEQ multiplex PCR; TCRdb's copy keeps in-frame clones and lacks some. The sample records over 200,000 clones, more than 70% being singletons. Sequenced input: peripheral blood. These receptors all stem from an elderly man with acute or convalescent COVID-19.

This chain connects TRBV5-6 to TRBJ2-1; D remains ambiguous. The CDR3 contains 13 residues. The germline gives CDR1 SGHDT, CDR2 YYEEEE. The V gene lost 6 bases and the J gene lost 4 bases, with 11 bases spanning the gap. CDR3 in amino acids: CASTDYIYNEQFF. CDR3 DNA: TGTGCCAGCACAGATTACATATACAATGAGCAGTTCTTC.

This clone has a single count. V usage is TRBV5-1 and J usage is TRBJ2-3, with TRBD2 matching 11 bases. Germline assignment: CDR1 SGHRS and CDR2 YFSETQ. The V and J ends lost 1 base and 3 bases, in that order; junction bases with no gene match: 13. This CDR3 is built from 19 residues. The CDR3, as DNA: TGCGCCAGCAGCTTGTGGAGTAGCGGGAGGGCGGATTCGACAGATACGCAGTATTTT. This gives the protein CASSLWSSGRADSTDTQYF.

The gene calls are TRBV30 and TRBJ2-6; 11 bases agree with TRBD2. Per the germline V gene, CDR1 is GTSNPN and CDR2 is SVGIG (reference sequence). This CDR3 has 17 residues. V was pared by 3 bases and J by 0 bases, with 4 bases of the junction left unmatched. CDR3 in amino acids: CAWRLAGGISGANVLTF. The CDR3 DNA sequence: TGTGCCTGGAGGCTAGCGGGGGGTATCTCTGGGGCCAACGTCCTGACTTTC.

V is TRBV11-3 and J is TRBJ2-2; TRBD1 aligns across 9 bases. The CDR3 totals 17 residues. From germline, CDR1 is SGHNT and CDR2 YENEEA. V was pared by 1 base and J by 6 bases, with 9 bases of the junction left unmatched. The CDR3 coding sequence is TGTGCCAGCAGCTTAGGTCTCACAGGGGGCGCCTCCGGGGAGCTGTTTTTT. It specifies CASSLGLTGGASGELFF.

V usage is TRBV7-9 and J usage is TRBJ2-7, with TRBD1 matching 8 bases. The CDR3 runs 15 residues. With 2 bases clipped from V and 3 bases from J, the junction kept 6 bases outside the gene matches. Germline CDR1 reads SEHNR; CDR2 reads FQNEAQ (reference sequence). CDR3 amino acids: CASSLLGQGNYEQYF. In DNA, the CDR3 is TGTGCCAGCAGCTTACTAGGACAGGGCAACTACGAGCAGTACTTC.

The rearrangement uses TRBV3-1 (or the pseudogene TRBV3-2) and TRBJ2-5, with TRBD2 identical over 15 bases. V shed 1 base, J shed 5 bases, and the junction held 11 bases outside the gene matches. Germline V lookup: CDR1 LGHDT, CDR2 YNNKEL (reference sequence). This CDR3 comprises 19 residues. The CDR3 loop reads CASSQVAPGLAGGRETQYF. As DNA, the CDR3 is TGTGCCAGCAGCCAAGTTGCCCCTGGACTAGCGGGGGGGCGGGAGACCCAGTACTTC.

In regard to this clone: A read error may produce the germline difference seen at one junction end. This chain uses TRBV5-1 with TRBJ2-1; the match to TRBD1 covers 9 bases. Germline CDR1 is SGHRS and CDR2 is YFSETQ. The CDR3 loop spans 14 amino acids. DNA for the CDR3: TGCGCCAGCAGTTTGGGACAGGGCCTGAATGAGCAGTTCTTC. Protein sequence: CASSLGQGLNEQFF.

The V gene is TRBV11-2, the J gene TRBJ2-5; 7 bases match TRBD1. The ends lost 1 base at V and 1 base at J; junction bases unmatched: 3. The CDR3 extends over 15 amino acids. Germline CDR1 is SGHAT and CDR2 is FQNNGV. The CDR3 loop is CASSLGPGGQETQYF. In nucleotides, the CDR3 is TGTGCCAGCAGCTTAGGTCCAGGGGGCCAAGAGACCCAGTACTTC.

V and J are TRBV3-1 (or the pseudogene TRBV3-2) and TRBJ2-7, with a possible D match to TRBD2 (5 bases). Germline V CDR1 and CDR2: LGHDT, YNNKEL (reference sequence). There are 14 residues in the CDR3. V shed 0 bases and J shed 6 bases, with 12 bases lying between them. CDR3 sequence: CASSQDAWGAEQYF. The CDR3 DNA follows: TGTGCCAGCAGCCAAGATGCTTGGGGAGCCGAGCAGTACTTC.

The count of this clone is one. The CDR3 coding sequence is TGTGCCAGCAGCTTAACAGGGACGAGGGGTAATGAAAAACTGTTTTTT. Translation gives CASSLTGTRGNEKLFF. V is TRBV5-4 and J is TRBJ1-4, with D possibly being TRBD1 (6 bases). V shed 2 bases and J shed 4 bases, with 15 bases lying between them. Germline V gives CDR1 SGHNT, CDR2 YYREEE (reference sequence). CDR3 size: 16 residues.

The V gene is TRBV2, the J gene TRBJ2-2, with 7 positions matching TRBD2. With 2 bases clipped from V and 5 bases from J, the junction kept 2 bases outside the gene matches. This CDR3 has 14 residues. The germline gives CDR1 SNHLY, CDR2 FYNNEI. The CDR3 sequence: CASSELRGTGELFF. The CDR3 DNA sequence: TGTGCCAGCAGTGAACTGCGGGGGACCGGGGAGCTGTTTTTT.

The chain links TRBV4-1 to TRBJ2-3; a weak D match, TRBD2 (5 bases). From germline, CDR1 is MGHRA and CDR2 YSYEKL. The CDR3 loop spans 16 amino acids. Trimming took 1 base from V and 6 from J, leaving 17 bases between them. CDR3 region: CASSQGPASMGDTQYF. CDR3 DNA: TGCGCCAGCAGCCAAGGCCCGGCTAGCATGGGCGATACGCAGTATTTT.

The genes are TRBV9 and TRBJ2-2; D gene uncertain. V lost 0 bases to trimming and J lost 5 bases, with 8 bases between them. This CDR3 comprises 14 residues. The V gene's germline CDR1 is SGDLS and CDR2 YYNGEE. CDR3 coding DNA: TGTGCCAGCAGCGTAGCTGTAGCTACCGGGGAGCTGTTTTTT. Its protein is CASSVAVATGELFF.

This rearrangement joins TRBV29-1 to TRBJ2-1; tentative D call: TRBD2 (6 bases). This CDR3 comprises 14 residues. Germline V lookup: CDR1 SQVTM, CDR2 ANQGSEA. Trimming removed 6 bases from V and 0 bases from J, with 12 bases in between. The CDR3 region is CSVSGVLSYNEQFF. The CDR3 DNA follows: TGCAGCGTGTCGGGGGTCCTCTCCTACAATGAGCAGTTCTTC.

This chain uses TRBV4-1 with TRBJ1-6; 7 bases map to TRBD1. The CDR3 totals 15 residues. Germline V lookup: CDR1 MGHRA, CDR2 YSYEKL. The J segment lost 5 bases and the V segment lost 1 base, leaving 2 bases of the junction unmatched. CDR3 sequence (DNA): TGCGCCAGCAGCCAAGGGGGACAGAATAATTCACCCCTCCACTTT. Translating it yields CASSQGGQNNSPLHF.

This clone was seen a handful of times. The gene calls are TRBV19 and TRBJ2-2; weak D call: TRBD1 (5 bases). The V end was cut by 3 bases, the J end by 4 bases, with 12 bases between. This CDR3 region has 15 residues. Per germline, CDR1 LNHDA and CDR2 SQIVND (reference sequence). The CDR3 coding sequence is TGTGCCAGTAGTATGTTTTCCAGGGTCACCGGGGAGCTGTTTTTT. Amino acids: CASSMFSRVTGELFF.

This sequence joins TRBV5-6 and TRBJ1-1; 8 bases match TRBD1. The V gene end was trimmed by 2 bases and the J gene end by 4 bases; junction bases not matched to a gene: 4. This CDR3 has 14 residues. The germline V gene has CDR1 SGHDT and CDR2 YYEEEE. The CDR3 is CASSLRTGFTEAFF. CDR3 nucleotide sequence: TGTGCCAGCAGCTTACGGACAGGGTTCACTGAAGCTTTCTTT.

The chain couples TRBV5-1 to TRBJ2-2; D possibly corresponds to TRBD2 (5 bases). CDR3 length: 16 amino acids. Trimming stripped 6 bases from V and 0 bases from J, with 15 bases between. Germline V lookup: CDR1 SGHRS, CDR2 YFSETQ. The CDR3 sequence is CASTSIALANTGELFF. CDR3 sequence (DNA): TGCGCCAGCACCTCAATAGCGTTGGCGAACACCGGGGAGCTGTTTTTT.

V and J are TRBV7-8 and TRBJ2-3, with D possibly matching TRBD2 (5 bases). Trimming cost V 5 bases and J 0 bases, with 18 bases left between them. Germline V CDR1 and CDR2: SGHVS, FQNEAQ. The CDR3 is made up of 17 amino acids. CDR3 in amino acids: CASSPRYGDSSTDTQYF. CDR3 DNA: TGTGCCAGCAGCCCCCGTTACGGGGATTCTAGCACAGATACGCAGTATTTT.

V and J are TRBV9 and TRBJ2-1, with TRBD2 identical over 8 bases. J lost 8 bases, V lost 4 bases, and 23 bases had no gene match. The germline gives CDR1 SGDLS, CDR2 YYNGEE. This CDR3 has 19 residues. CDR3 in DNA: TGTGCCAGCAGCTCAAGGACGGTGGGAGCGGGAGTCGATTTCTATGAGCAGTTCTTC. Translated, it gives CASSSRTVGAGVDFYEQFF. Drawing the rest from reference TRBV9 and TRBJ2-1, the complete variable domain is DSGVTQTPKHLITATGQRVTLRCSPRSGDLSVYWYQQSLDQGLQFLIQYYNGEERAKGNILERFSAQQFPDLHSELNLSSLELGDSALYFCASSSRTVGAGVDFYEQFFGPGTRLTVL.